This TCR beta chain was retrieved from a study of molecular identifiers for immune sequencing clone quantification. Points on this clonotype: This may be a read error, as it is one base from a much larger clone.

TCRdb re-called the PCR reads through MiXCR, storing one row per CDR3 protein. The data show tens of thousands of distinct CDR3 sequences, nearly 25% seen once. Sequenced input: naive CD8+ T cells from blood, with Jurkat cell RNA spiked in. Regarding subset: FACS-sorted CD8+CD4-CCR7+CD45RA+ naive T cells. The clonotype originates from a human donor in good health. Some libraries in this study had Jurkat cell RNA spiked in.

The CDR3 sequence: CAGSDEIAVSRQDTQYF. The CDR3, as DNA: TGCGCCGGCAGCGACGAAATAGCAGTCTCACGACAAGATACGCAGTATTTT. The chain links TRBV4-3 to TRBJ2-3; D is uncertain. The CDR3 spans 17 residues. Germline CDR1 LGHNA, CDR2 YSLEER.